A single sample is the source of the 7 T cell receptor beta chains below, sequenced in a study of T-cell memory formation after mild COVID-19. TCRdb re-analysed the 5' RACE reads in MiXCR, keeping a single row per CDR3 protein. The sample contains roughly 110,000 distinct CDR3 sequences, around 12% of which appear only once. The sample was PBMCs or a T cell subset sorted from them (not recorded which). Source of these receptors: an adult woman who had mild COVID-19 (a few samples of this study predate the infection). Cell type and time point are not known.

This chain joins TRBV5-1 and TRBJ2-1; weak D call: TRBD1 (6 bases). The CDR3 is 16 residues long. The V end lost 0 bases, the J end lost 3 bases, and 13 bases lay between the germline ends. Germline CDR1 and CDR2: SGHRS and YFSETQ. Written as DNA, the CDR3 is TGCGCCAGCAGCTTGGAGGGGGAATCCCTCTACAATGAGCAGTTCTTC. Protein: CASSLEGESLYNEQFF.

The chain couples TRBV7-8 to TRBJ2-2, with D perhaps matching TRBD1 (6 bases). The length of the CDR3 is 15 residues. In germline, CDR1 is SGHVS, CDR2 FQNEAQ. V was shortened by 4 bases and J by 1 base, with 10 bases between the two germline ends. This CDR3 is CASSSLTGNTGELFF. The CDR3, as DNA: TGTGCCAGCAGCTCATTGACAGGGAACACCGGGGAGCTGTTTTTT.

This chain joins TRBV7-9 and TRBJ2-7, with 11 bases aligning to TRBD1. CDR1 and CDR2 from the germline V gene are SEHNR and FQNEAQ (reference sequence). V dropped 10 bases and J dropped 4; count of bases not matched to a gene: 12. The CDR3 loop spans 15 amino acids. The CDR3 bases are TGTGCCACCGTAATCCCGGGACAGGGGGTTTACGAGCAGTACTTC. Translating it yields CATVIPGQGVYEQYF.

This clonotype was seen more than once but under ten times. The J gene is TRBJ1-1, the V gene TRBV29-1; D call uncertain. The CDR3 runs 12 residues. The V and J ends lost 6 bases and 4 bases respectively, with 12 bases between them. CDR1 and CDR2 from the germline V gene are SQVTM and ANQGSEA. The chain's CDR3 is CSVLLKVTEAFF. Here the CDR3 DNA reads TGCAGCGTCCTATTGAAGGTCACTGAAGCTTTCTTT.

This chain uses TRBV7-3 with TRBJ2-1, with TRBD2 matching over 8 bases. Germline V lookup: CDR1 SGHTA, CDR2 FQGTGA. V trimming: 5 bases; J trimming: 4 bases; junction bases outside the gene matches: 7. This CDR3 has 15 residues. In DNA, the CDR3 is TGTGCCAGCAGCCTCGGTAGCGGGGAGTACAATGAGCAGTTCTTC. Protein product: CASSLGSGEYNEQFF.

This clonotype showed up many times. The V gene is TRBV20-1, the J gene TRBJ2-1; no clear D gene. Trimming removed 6 bases from V and 2 bases from J, with 14 bases in between. The V gene's germline CDR1 is DFQATT and CDR2 SNEGSKA (reference sequence). The CDR3 sequence is 14 residues long. CDR3 sequence: CSAPHIGPYNEQFF. The CDR3 DNA reads as TGCAGTGCCCCTCATATTGGCCCCTACAATGAGCAGTTCTTC.

This clonotype was detected a few times. The rearrangement joins TRBV14 to TRBJ2-7; D could derive from TRBD1 or TRBD2 (6 bases each). Deletions cut 4 bases from V and 7 bases from J, with 14 bases between. From germline, CDR1 is SGHDN and CDR2 FVKESK. This CDR3 is built from 13 residues. Here the CDR3 reads CASSPYREAEQYF. CDR3 nucleotide sequence: TGTGCCAGCAGCCCGTACAGGGAGGCGGAGCAGTACTTC.